The 31 T cell receptor beta chains below all came from one sample that was sequenced in a study of blood T cell repertoires in COVID-19. Assay: immunoSEQ multiplex PCR; the TCRdb copy retains only in-frame clones and omits some. The sample consists of some 190,000 clones, roughly 86% of them appearing once. Sample: peripheral blood. These TCRs come from a man aged 18 to 30 with active or convalescent COVID-19.

The chain couples TRBV4-2 to TRBJ2-2; TRBD1 aligns across 9 bases. Germline CDR1 is LGHNA and CDR2 is YNFKEQ. With 0 bases clipped from V and 6 bases from J, the junction kept 8 bases outside the gene matches. This CDR3 has 17 amino acids. This CDR3 is CASSQELRDRAAGELFF. The DNA for the CDR3 is TGTGCCAGCAGCCAAGAGTTAAGGGACAGGGCGGCCGGGGAGCTGTTTTTT.

This clone has only a few counts. The chain is built from TRBV5-4 and TRBJ2-5; 9 bases are shared with TRBD2. J was trimmed by 3 bases and V by 0 bases; bases with no gene match: 6. The CDR3 totals 16 residues. In germline, CDR1 is SGHNT, CDR2 YYREEE (reference sequence). Written as DNA, the CDR3 is TGTGCCAGCAGCTTGGGTCTAGCGGGGCAAAAAGAGACCCAGTACTTC. It yields the protein CASSLGLAGQKETQYF.

This chain uses TRBV7-9 with TRBJ2-1; TRBD2 is a possible D gene (5 bases). This CDR3 region has 17 residues. V lost 5 bases and J lost 5, with 22 bases in between. Germline values: CDR1 SEHNR, CDR2 FQNEAQ (reference sequence). CDR3 in amino acids: CASSPNRLQAYDNEQFF. The CDR3 nucleotides are TGTGCCAGCAGCCCCAACAGACTACAAGCGTACGACAATGAGCAGTTCTTC.

The J gene is TRBJ2-4, the V gene TRBV5-6, with TRBD2 as a possible D gene (6 bases). Germline-derived CDR1 and CDR2 are SGHDT and YYEEEE. CDR3 size: 16 residues. Between the trimmed V and J ends, which lost 4 bases and 4 bases, there was a span of 18 bases. CDR3 sequence reads: CASSPLSGRLKNIQYF. The CDR3 DNA sequence: TGTGCCAGCAGCCCGCTTAGCGGACGGCTAAAAAACATTCAGTACTTC.

V and J are TRBV6-2 or TRBV6-3 and TRBJ2-3; D possibly corresponds to TRBD2 (5 bases). V was cut by 4 bases and J by 6 bases, with 14 bases left in between. The CDR3 is 14 residues long. CDR1 MNHEY and CDR2 SVGEGT come from the germline V gene. The CDR3 loop is CASSWTGHGDTQYF. In nucleotides, the CDR3 is TGTGCCAGCAGTTGGACTGGGCATGGGGATACGCAGTATTTT.

This rearrangement joins TRBV3-1 (or the pseudogene TRBV3-2) to TRBJ2-1, with a tentative D call TRBD2 (5 bases). This CDR3 is 15 amino acids long. Germline V gene lookup returns CDR1 LGHDT and CDR2 YNNKEL (reference sequence). Trimming took off 3 bases at V and 9 bases at J, with 18 bases between the two ends. The CDR3 DNA reads as TGTGCCAGCAGCCACACTAATACCGGACTCGTTGAGCAGTTCTTC. This codes for CASSHTNTGLVEQFF.

The CDR3 DNA reads as TGTGCCAGCAGCCCGAGAGGTGGGAGAAATGAGCAGTTCTTC. Translated, it gives CASSPRGGRNEQFF. The chain couples TRBV3-1 (or the pseudogene TRBV3-2) to TRBJ2-1; the D gene is possibly TRBD2 (5 bases). The CDR3 covers 14 residues. Deletions cut 4 bases from V and 7 bases from J, with 14 bases between. Germline V gene sequence: CDR1 LGHDT, CDR2 YNNKEL (reference sequence).

The chain couples TRBV18 to TRBJ1-1; unclear D gene. Germline-derived CDR1 and CDR2 are KGHSH and LQKENI. Between the trimmed V and J ends, which lost 3 bases and 4 bases, there was a span of 9 bases. This CDR3 region has 13 residues. In nucleotides, the CDR3 is TGTGCCAGCTCACCGAACTTTGGCACTGAAGCTTTCTTT. This translates into CASSPNFGTEAFF.

V is TRBV27 and J is TRBJ2-1; 8 nucleotides agree with TRBD1. The junction had 9 bases not matched to a gene; V was cut back by 8 bases and J by 6 bases. Per the germline V gene, CDR1 is MNHEY and CDR2 is SMNVEV (reference sequence). The CDR3 contains 14 residues. In nucleotides, the CDR3 is TGTGCCAGCGCCCGGGACAGGACTCTCAATGAGCAGTTCTTC. This translates into CASARDRTLNEQFF.

The chain has TRBV9 and TRBJ1-2; D is possibly TRBD1 (6 bases). Germline loops: CDR1 SGDLS, CDR2 YYNGEE. V was clipped by 0 bases and J by 7 bases, with 13 bases between them. The CDR3 spans 14 residues. The CDR3 region has the DNA TGTGCCAGCAGCGTAGAAGGGGGTTTCGGTGGCTACACCTTC. This encodes CASSVEGGFGGYTF.

The chain carries TRBV3-1 (or the pseudogene TRBV3-2) and TRBJ1-2; the D is unclear. The CDR3 is made up of 12 amino acids. CDR1 and CDR2 (germline): LGHDT, YNNKEL (reference sequence). Between the trimmed V and J ends, which lost 7 bases and 7 bases, there was a span of 13 bases. CDR3 region: CASTPVEGGYTF. CDR3 coding DNA: TGTGCCAGCACGCCAGTAGAGGGTGGCTACACCTTC.

V usage is TRBV7-3 and J usage is TRBJ1-2, with 8 bases matching TRBD1. Germline CDR1 reads SGHTA; CDR2 reads FQGTGA. This CDR3 contains 14 residues. Trimming took 1 base from V and 6 from J; bases not matched to a gene: 4. CDR3 region: CASSLKAGGDGYTF. As DNA, the CDR3 is TGTGCCAGCAGCTTAAAGGCAGGGGGCGATGGCTACACCTTC.

J is TRBJ1-2 and V is TRBV4-1, with D unclear. Looked up from germline, CDR1 is MGHRA and CDR2 is YSYEKL. The CDR3 is made up of 15 amino acids. Deletions cut 0 bases from V and 0 bases from J, with 8 bases between. The CDR3 nucleotides read TGCGCCAGCAGCCAAGATCCAGGTCCTAACTATGGCTACACCTTC. This sequence encodes CASSQDPGPNYGYTF.

This sequence joins TRBV2 and TRBJ1-2; 8 bases agree with TRBD1. Germline-derived CDR1 and CDR2 are SNHLY and FYNNEI. This CDR3 region has 13 residues. J was trimmed by 8 bases and V by 8 bases; bases with no gene match: 10. The chain's CDR3 is CASGQGGVWGYTF. CDR3 nucleotide sequence: TGTGCCAGCGGACAGGGAGGAGTATGGGGCTACACCTTC. The full variable domain, rest sourced from reference TRBV2 and TRBJ1-2, is EPEVTQTPSHQVTQMGQEVILRCVPISNHLYFYWYRQILGQKVEFLVSFYNNEISEKSEIFDDQFSVERPDGSNFTLKIRSTKLEDSAMYFCASGQGGVWGYTFGSGTRLTVV.

The genes are TRBV7-9 and TRBJ2-1, with 14 bases fitting TRBD2. The CDR3 is 15 amino acids. V was clipped by 5 bases and J by 7 bases; unmatched bases: 4. The germline V gene encodes CDR1 SEHNR and CDR2 FQNEAQ (reference sequence). The CDR3 DNA reads as TGTGCCAGCAGCATAGGGACTAGCGGGAGTAATGAGCAGTTCTTC. Translated: CASSIGTSGSNEQFF.

The rearrangement links TRBV7-8 to TRBJ1-1, with 10 nucleotides matching TRBD1. The CDR3 is 14 amino acids. The V and J ends lost 5 bases and 4 bases, in that order; junction bases with no gene match: 4. Looked up from germline, CDR1 is SGHVS and CDR2 is FQNEAQ. The CDR3 here is CASSRDRGGTEAFF. For the CDR3, the DNA is TGTGCCAGCAGCCGGGACAGGGGTGGCACTGAAGCTTTCTTT.

To note about this clone: Germline is not matched at one junction end, which may reflect a read error. V and J are TRBV30 and TRBJ1-5; D is possibly TRBD1 (5 bases). The germline V gene encodes CDR1 GTSNPN and CDR2 SVGIG (reference sequence). The CDR3 runs to 15 residues. This chain's CDR3 is CAWSKTASGNQPQHF. The CDR3 coding sequence is TGTGCCTGGAGTAAGACAGCGTCTGGCAACCAGCCCCAGCATTTT.

The gene calls are TRBV5-1 and TRBJ2-1; D is perhaps TRBD2 (5 bases). The V gene's germline CDR1 is SGHRS and CDR2 YFSETQ. The V end lost 1 base, the J end lost 2 bases, and 10 bases lay between the germline ends. The CDR3 runs 15 residues. CDR3 residues: CASSLSRGTYNEQFF. CDR3 nucleotides: TGCGCCAGCAGCTTGTCCCGGGGTACCTACAATGAGCAGTTCTTC. Drawing the rest from reference TRBV5-1 and TRBJ2-1, the complete variable domain is KAGVTQTPRYLIKTRGQQVTLSCSPISGHRSVSWYQQTPGQGLQFLFEYFSETQRNKGNFPGRFSGRQFSNSRSEMNVSTLELGDSALYLCASSLSRGTYNEQFFGPGTRLTVL.

There are a few counts of this clone. The chain links TRBV12-5 to TRBJ1-1; D gene uncertain. CDR1 and CDR2 (germline): LGHNT, FRNRAP. CDR3 length: 15 residues. The V gene lost 0 bases and the J gene lost 8 bases, with 16 bases spanning the gap. The CDR3 bases are TGTGCTAGTGGTTTGGTACCTTCTCGGGGATTCGAAGCTTTCTTT. Protein product: CASGLVPSRGFEAFF.

This clone showed up just once. V and J are TRBV4-3 and TRBJ2-1; a weak D match, TRBD1 (6 bases). The CDR3 totals 13 residues. The germline V gene encodes CDR1 LGHNA and CDR2 YSLEER. V shed 0 bases and J shed 9 bases, with 9 bases lying between them. For the CDR3, the DNA is TGCGCCAGCAGCCAAGACAGGGGTGGTGAGCAGTTCTTC. Translation: CASSQDRGGEQFF.

The V call is TRBV2, the J call TRBJ2-7, with TRBD1 matching 9 bases. The CDR3 sequence is 17 residues long. The germline CDR1 and CDR2 sequences are SNHLY and FYNNEI. The junction had 11 bases not matched to a gene; V was cut back by 0 bases and J by 5 bases. The CDR3 reads CASSEAVPGQGSHEQYF. CDR3 sequence (DNA): TGTGCCAGCAGTGAAGCTGTTCCGGGACAGGGCTCGCACGAGCAGTACTTC.

The chain combines TRBV9 with TRBJ2-7, with TRBD1 matching 11 bases. This CDR3 has 15 residues. The trim removed 0 bases at V and 7 bases at J, leaving 6 bases unmatched. Germline assignment: CDR1 SGDLS and CDR2 YYNGEE. This CDR3 is CASSVVGQGAGEQYF. Here the CDR3 DNA reads TGTGCCAGCAGCGTAGTAGGACAGGGGGCTGGTGAGCAGTACTTC.

The chain employs TRBV6-2 or TRBV6-3 and TRBJ2-2; 7 positions agree with TRBD1. V lost 4 bases to trimming and J lost 1 base; unmatched junction nucleotides: 3. The CDR3 runs to 15 residues. Germline assignment: CDR1 MNHEY and CDR2 SVGEGT. The CDR3 DNA sequence: TGTGCCAGCAGTTGGCGACAGGGGAACACCGGGGAGCTGTTTTTT. It specifies CASSWRQGNTGELFF.

This chain uses TRBV6-6 with TRBJ1-4, with D tentatively TRBD1 (5 bases). Trimming cost V 6 bases and J 5 bases, with 13 bases left between them. This CDR3 has 14 residues. Germline V gene lookup returns CDR1 MNHNY and CDR2 SVGAGI (reference sequence). The DNA of the CDR3 is TGTGCCAGCAGCCCCCGGGGGGGGAATGAAAAACTGTTTTTT. Protein sequence: CASSPRGGNEKLFF.

The J gene is TRBJ1-4, the V gene TRBV29-1; TRBD1 agrees at 8 bases. The CDR3 runs to 13 residues. The germline CDR1 and CDR2 sequences are SQVTM and ANQGSEA. J lost 5 bases, V lost 7 bases, and 6 bases had no gene match. The CDR3 loop reads CSGTGQENEKLFF. The CDR3 region has the DNA TGCAGCGGAACGGGACAGGAGAATGAAAAACTGTTTTTT.

The rearrangement links TRBV30 to TRBJ2-1; unclear D gene. Germline lookup yields CDR1 GTSNPN and CDR2 SVGIG (reference sequence). The CDR3 consists of 16 residues. Between the trimmed V and J ends, which lost 4 bases and 0 bases, there was a span of 16 bases. The CDR3 sequence: CAWKGLALGSYNEQFF. For the CDR3, the DNA is TGTGCCTGGAAAGGTTTGGCCCTAGGCTCCTACAATGAGCAGTTCTTC. Together with reference TRBV30 and TRBJ2-1, the CDR3 gives the full variable domain: SQTIHQWPATLVQPVGSPLSLECTVEGTSNPNLYWYRQAAGRGLQLLFYSVGIGQISSEVPQNLSASRPQDRQFILSSKKLLLSDSGFYLCAWKGLALGSYNEQFFGPGTRLTVL.

The chain combines TRBV4-2 with TRBJ1-2; 10 positions match TRBD1. V lost 2 bases and J lost 5; bases outside the gene matches: 2. Germline V gene lookup returns CDR1 LGHNA and CDR2 YNFKEQ. This CDR3 has 14 residues. The DNA of the CDR3 is TGTGCCAGCAGCCAATCGGGACAGGGGTATGGCTACACCTTC. It yields the protein CASSQSGQGYGYTF.

The chain employs TRBV28 and TRBJ2-6, with 7 bases identical to TRBD2. Per germline, CDR1 MDHEN and CDR2 SYDVKM. V lost 6 bases to trimming and J lost 3 bases; unmatched junction nucleotides: 8. CDR3 length equals 16 residues. This CDR3 is CASSQRRGFGANVLTF. CDR3 DNA sequence: TGTGCCAGCAGCCAACGGCGGGGGTTTGGGGCCAACGTCCTGACTTTC. Combining the CDR3 with reference TRBV28 and TRBJ2-6 gives the whole variable domain DVKVTQSSRYLVKRTGEKVFLECVQDMDHENMFWYRQDPGLGLRLIYFSYDVKMKEKGDIPEGYSVSREKKERFSLILESASTNQTSMYLCASSQRRGFGANVLTFGAGSRLTVL.

Notes on this clone: One end of the junction fails to match germline, which may point to a read error. J is TRBJ2-5 and V is TRBV2; TRBD1 is a possible D gene (5 bases). The CDR3 runs 15 residues. From germline, CDR1 is SNHLY and CDR2 FYNNEI. For the CDR3, the DNA is TGTGCCAGCAGTGAAGATGGGGCCACCCAAGGGACCCAGTACTTC. It encodes CASSEDGATQGTQYF.

V usage is TRBV3-1 (or the pseudogene TRBV3-2) and J usage is TRBJ2-1; 11 bases align to TRBD2. The junction had 6 bases not matched to a gene; V was cut back by 4 bases and J by 4 bases. The CDR3 contains 16 residues. Per the germline V gene, CDR1 is LGHDT and CDR2 is YNNKEL (reference sequence). CDR3 loop: CASSLRLAGFYNEQFF. DNA of the CDR3: TGTGCCAGCAGCCTTAGACTAGCGGGATTTTACAATGAGCAGTTCTTC.

The V call is TRBV10-3, the J call TRBJ2-2; 9 bases match TRBD1. The CDR3 covers 16 residues. Trimming at V came to 0 bases and at J to 5 bases, leaving 4 bases not matched to a gene. In germline, CDR1 is ENHRY, CDR2 SYGVKD. The chain's CDR3 is CAISESQGALTGELFF. The CDR3 DNA reads as TGTGCCATCAGTGAGTCACAGGGGGCGCTTACCGGGGAGCTGTTTTTT.